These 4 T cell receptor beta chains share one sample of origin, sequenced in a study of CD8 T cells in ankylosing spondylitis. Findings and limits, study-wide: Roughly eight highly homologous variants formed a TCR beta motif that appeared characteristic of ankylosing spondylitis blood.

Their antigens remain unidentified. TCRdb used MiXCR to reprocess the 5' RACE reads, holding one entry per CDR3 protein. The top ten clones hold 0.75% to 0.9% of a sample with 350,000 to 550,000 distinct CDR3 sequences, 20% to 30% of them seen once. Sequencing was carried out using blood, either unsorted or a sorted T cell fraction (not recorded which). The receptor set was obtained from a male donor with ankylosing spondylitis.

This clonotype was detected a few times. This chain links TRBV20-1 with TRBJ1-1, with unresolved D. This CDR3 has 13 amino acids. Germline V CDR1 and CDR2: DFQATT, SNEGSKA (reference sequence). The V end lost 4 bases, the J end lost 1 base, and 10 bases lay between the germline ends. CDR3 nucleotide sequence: TGCAGTGCTACCCGGGATCCGAACACTGAAGCTTTCTTT. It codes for CSATRDPNTEAFF.

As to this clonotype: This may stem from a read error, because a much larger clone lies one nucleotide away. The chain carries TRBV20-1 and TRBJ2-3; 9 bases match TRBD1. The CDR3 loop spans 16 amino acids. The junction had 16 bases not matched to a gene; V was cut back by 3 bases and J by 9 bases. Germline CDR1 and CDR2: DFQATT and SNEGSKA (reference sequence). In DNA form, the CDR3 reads TGCAGTGCTAGCCTTGACAGGGGGGGACAGGTGGGGACGCAGTATTTT. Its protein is CSASLDRGGQVGTQYF.

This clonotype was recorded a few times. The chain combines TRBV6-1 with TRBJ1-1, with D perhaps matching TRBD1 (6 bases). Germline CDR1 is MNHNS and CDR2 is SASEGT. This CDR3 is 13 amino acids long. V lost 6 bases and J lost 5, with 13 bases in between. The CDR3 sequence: CASSRGGGTEAFF. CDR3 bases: TGTGCCAGCAGCCGAGGGGGAGGAACTGAAGCTTTCTTT.

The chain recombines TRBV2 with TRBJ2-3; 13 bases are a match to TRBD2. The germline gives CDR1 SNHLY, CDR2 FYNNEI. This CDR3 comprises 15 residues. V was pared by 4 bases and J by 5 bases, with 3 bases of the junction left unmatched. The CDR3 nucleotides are TGTGCCAGCAGTGTTCGGACTAGCGGGAGAGATACGCAGTATTTT. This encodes CASSVRTSGRDTQYF. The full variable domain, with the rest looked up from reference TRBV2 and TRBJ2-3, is EPEVTQTPSHQVTQMGQEVILRCVPISNHLYFYWYRQILGQKVEFLVSFYNNEISEKSEIFDDQFSVERPDGSNFTLKIRSTKLEDSAMYFCASSVRTSGRDTQYFGPGTRLTVL.